This T cell receptor beta chain was found in a study of T cell repertoires in cytomegalovirus infection. The CDR3 runs to 14 residues. Germline V gene lookup returns CDR1 SGDLS and CDR2 YYNGEE. V was clipped by 0 bases and J by 8 bases; unmatched bases: 3. MiXCR, applied by TCRdb to the reads, yields one record per CDR3 protein. The repertoire holds nearly 650,000 distinct CDR3 sequences, 20% to 25% seen once, with approximately 8.2% in the top ten. In its sample, this clonotype was seen a few times. The sequence was obtained from a human donor in good health (CMV status not recorded). Some clones in this sample may be carry-over from other donors' samples. The sample consisted of CD8+ T cells from PBMCs. This sequence joins TRBV9 and TRBJ2-1, with TRBD2 matching over 9 bases. The CDR3 spells CASSVASSGDEQFF. The CDR3 DNA is TGTGCCAGCAGCGTAGCTTCTAGCGGGGATGAGCAGTTCTTC.